The sample holds a few counts of the clone carrying this TCR beta chain. These data are taken from a study of blood T cell repertoires in COVID-19. Study-wide background: The analysed material was cDNA or gDNA that came from T cells, B-cell-depleted T cells, or PBMCs.

Using immunoSEQ multiplex PCR, the repertoire was profiled, and TCRdb retains in-frame clones only, with some absent. In the table there are some 250,000 clones, roughly 80% of which are singletons. In germline, CDR1 is MNHEY, CDR2 SMNVEV (reference sequence). The V segment lost 3 bases and the J segment 1 base; nucleotides outside the gene matches: 5. The CDR3 loop spans 17 amino acids. The sequencing input was peripheral blood. The sequence was obtained from a woman of 80 years or more with acute or convalescent COVID-19. The chain is built from TRBV27 and TRBJ1-4; 10 bases agree with TRBD1. The CDR3 protein is CASSLRQGAVTNEKLFF. As DNA, the CDR3 is TGTGCCAGCAGTTTGAGACAGGGGGCGGTAACTAATGAAAAACTGTTTTTT. Looking up the rest from reference TRBV27 and TRBJ1-4 gives the full variable domain: EAQVTQNPRYLITVTGKKLTVTCSQNMNHEYMSWYRQDPGLGLRQIYYSMNVEVTDKGDVPEGYKVSRKEKRNFPLILESPSPNQTSLYFCASSLRQGAVTNEKLFFGSGTQLSVL.